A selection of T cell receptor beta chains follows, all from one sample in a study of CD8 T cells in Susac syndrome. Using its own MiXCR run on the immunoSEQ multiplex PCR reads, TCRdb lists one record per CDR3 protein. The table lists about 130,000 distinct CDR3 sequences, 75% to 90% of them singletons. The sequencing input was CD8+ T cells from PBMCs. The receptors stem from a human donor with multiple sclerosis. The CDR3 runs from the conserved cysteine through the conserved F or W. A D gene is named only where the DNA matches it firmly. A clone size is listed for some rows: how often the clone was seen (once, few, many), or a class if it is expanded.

TGTGCCACACGGACAGTTGGAAACACCATATATTTT | CATRTVGNTIYF | TRBV7-4 | - | TRBJ1-3 | - | 12
TGTGCCAGCAGTTTAACGGGGGGGATAGGTCAGCCCCAGCATTTT | CASSLTGGIGQPQHF | TRBV12-3/TRBV12-4 | - | TRBJ1-5 | once | 15
TGTGCCAGCAGCCAAGATGAAGAGCATGAGGGTTTCGACACCATATATTTT | CASSQDEEHEGFDTIYF | TRBV4-2 | - | TRBJ1-3 | - | 17
TGTGCCAGCAGCCTCCTAGCGGGAGAAGGCCCGGGCTCCTACAATGAGCAGTTCTTC | CASSLLAGEGPGSYNEQFF | TRBV5-4 | TRBD2 | TRBJ2-1 | - | 19
TGTGCCAGCAGTTGGGGACAGGACACTGAAGCTTTCTTT | CASSWGQDTEAFF | TRBV6-1 | TRBD1 | TRBJ1-1 | - | 13
TGTGCCAGCAGTGAAGGGGGACAATCCTACAATGAGCAGTTCTTC | CASSEGGQSYNEQFF | TRBV6-1 | - | TRBJ2-1 | - | 15
TGTGCCAGCAGCCGACGGAACACCGGGGAGCTGTTTTTT | CASSRRNTGELFF | TRBV7-9 | - | TRBJ2-2 | - | 13
TGCGCCAGCAGCCAAGGGAGGGGGGGCTACGAGCAGTACTTC | CASSQGRGGYEQYF | TRBV4-1 | - | TRBJ2-7 | - | 14
TGCGCCAGCAGCCAAGAAAGGCGGGGTACTCCAGATGAGCAGTTCTTC | CASSQERRGTPDEQFF | TRBV4-1 | - | TRBJ2-1 | - | 16
TGTGCCAGCAGCGGCTACAGGGGTTCCGAAGGCTATGGCTACACCTTC | CASSGYRGSEGYGYTF | TRBV9 | TRBD1 | TRBJ1-2 | - | 16
TGTGCCAGCAGTCTATCACAGGGGGCGCATGATGGCTACACCTTC | CASSLSQGAHDGYTF | TRBV6-5 | TRBD1 | TRBJ1-2 | - | 15
TGTGCCAGTAGTGGAGAAAGCGGGAGGTTAGGCAATGAGCAGTTCTTC | CASSGESGRLGNEQFF | TRBV19 | TRBD2 | TRBJ2-1 | - | 16
TGCGCCAGCAGCCTTGGGACAGTTGAAGCTTTCTTT | CASSLGTVEAFF | TRBV5-1 | TRBD1 | TRBJ1-1 | - | 12
TGTGCCAGCAGGCCCGGGGGCGAACCTGAAGCTTTCTTT | CASRPGGEPEAFF | TRBV7-2 | - | TRBJ1-1 | - | 13
TGTGCCAGCAACCATTGGCGGAGCAATCAGCCCCAGCATTTT | CASNHWRSNQPQHF | TRBV28 | - | TRBJ1-5 | - | 14
TGTGCCAGCAGTGGTCACAGGGGTGAGGCAGATACGCAGTATTTT | CASSGHRGEADTQYF | TRBV12-3/TRBV12-4 | TRBD1 | TRBJ2-3 | - | 15
TGTGCCAGTAGCGGATTGAAGGGGGCGCCGGACACTGAAGCTTTCTTT | CASSGLKGAPDTEAFF | TRBV19 | TRBD1 | TRBJ1-1 | - | 16
TGCAGCGTTTGGGACTCCGACACCGGGGAGCTGTTTTTT | CSVWDSDTGELFF | TRBV29-1 | - | TRBJ2-2 | - | 13
TGTGCCAGCAGCGGAATTAGAAACGAGCAGTACTTC | CASSGIRNEQYF | TRBV7-2 | - | TRBJ2-7 | - | 12
TGTGCCAGTAGCCGACTCTCACCGGGTCAGCCCCAGCATTTT | CASSRLSPGQPQHF | TRBV19 | - | TRBJ1-5 | - | 14
TGTGCCAGCAGGGCTAGCGGGGGCCCGGCGGGGTTGGCCCAGTACTTC | CASRASGGPAGLAQYF | TRBV6-1 | TRBD2 | TRBJ2-5 | - | 16
TGTGCCAGCAGCCAAGAAGCGAGTAGCTATGGCTACACCTTC | CASSQEASSYGYTF | TRBV4-2 | - | TRBJ1-2 | - | 14
TGTGCCACCAGCAGAGGACCGGGACAGGGGAACAATGAGCAGTTCTTC | CATSRGPGQGNNEQFF | TRBV15 | TRBD1 | TRBJ2-1 | - | 16
TGTGCCAGCAGTTTCTTGTCGGGTACAGATACGCAGTATTTT | CASSFLSGTDTQYF | TRBV28 | - | TRBJ2-3 | - | 14
TGTGCCAGCAGCGAGCTACCCCCTAGCTCTGGAAACACCATATATTTT | CASSELPPSSGNTIYF | TRBV5-5 | - | TRBJ1-3 | - | 16
TGCAGCGTCTCCGTTAGGGACACTGAAGCTTTCTTT | CSVSVRDTEAFF | TRBV29-1 | - | TRBJ1-1 | - | 12
TGTGCCAGCAGCTCTGGTCTGAGCGGTGAAAAACTGTTTTTT | CASSSGLSGEKLFF | TRBV7-9 | - | TRBJ1-4 | - | 14
TGTGCCTGGAGGGACAGGGGCGAAGAGACCCAGTACTTC | CAWRDRGEETQYF | TRBV30 | TRBD1 | TRBJ2-5 | - | 13
TGTGCCAGCAGCTTAGGTCGCAATGAGCAGTTCTTC | CASSLGRNEQFF | TRBV11-2 | - | TRBJ2-1 | - | 12
TGTGCCAGCAGACCTCAGGGGCCGCGGCTTAAGTTCTTT | CASRPQGPRLKFF | TRBV16 | - | TRBJ1-1 | - | 13
TGCAGCGGGGGGACCGCGAGCGAGGGAAGAACTGAAGCTTTCTTT | CSGGTASEGRTEAFF | TRBV29-1 | - | TRBJ1-1 | - | 15
TGTGCCGCCCGGGACAGGGCGACCGGGGAGCTGTTTTTT | CAARDRATGELFF | TRBV2 | TRBD1 | TRBJ2-2 | - | 13